The T cell receptor (beta chain) under discussion was sequenced for a study of CD8 T cells in ankylosing spondylitis. Study-wide results and limits: Characteristic of ankylosing spondylitis blood, it appeared, was a TCR beta motif comprising eight highly homologous variants. As reported, disease-linked clones showed significant enrichment in matched ankylosing spondylitis synovial fluid. CD8+ by phenotype, disease-linked clones were relatively rare in peripheral blood.

V gave up 5 bases and J gave up 1 base; unmatched junction bases: 18. The CDR3 totals 18 residues. The germline gives CDR1 DFQATT, CDR2 SNEGSKA (reference sequence). As the method for making TCR beta libraries, quantitative 5'-RACE with molecular barcodes was used. TCRdb redid the calling of the 5' RACE reads with MiXCR, one entry per CDR3 protein. The data hold 150,000 to 200,000 distinct CDR3 sequences, with 9.8% observed a single time. This clonotype was seen repeatedly, ten times or more. Its target is not known. What was sequenced was blood, either unsorted or a sorted T cell fraction (not recorded which). The chain couples TRBV20-1 to TRBJ2-5, with 8 bases identical to TRBD2. This TCR derives from a female donor with ankylosing spondylitis or in good health (not recorded which). The CDR3 loop is CSAGEGTRFGRGQETQYF. CDR3 DNA: TGCAGTGCTGGGGAAGGGACTAGGTTTGGAAGGGGCCAAGAGACCCAGTACTTC.